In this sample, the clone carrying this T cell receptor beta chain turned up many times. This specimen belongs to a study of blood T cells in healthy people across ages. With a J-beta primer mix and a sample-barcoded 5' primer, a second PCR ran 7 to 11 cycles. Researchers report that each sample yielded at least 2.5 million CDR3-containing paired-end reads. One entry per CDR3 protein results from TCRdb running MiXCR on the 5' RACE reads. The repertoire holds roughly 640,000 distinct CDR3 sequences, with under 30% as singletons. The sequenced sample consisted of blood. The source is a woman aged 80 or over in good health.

The CDR3 protein is CASSLETPSYEQYF. The CDR3 DNA follows: TGTGCCAGCAGCTTAGAAACCCCCTCCTACGAGCAGTACTTC. V and J are TRBV11-2 and TRBJ2-7; D not certain. CDR3 length: 14 residues. Germline V gene lookup returns CDR1 SGHAT and CDR2 FQNNGV. V lost 0 bases and J 0 bases, leaving 6 bases between the germline ends.